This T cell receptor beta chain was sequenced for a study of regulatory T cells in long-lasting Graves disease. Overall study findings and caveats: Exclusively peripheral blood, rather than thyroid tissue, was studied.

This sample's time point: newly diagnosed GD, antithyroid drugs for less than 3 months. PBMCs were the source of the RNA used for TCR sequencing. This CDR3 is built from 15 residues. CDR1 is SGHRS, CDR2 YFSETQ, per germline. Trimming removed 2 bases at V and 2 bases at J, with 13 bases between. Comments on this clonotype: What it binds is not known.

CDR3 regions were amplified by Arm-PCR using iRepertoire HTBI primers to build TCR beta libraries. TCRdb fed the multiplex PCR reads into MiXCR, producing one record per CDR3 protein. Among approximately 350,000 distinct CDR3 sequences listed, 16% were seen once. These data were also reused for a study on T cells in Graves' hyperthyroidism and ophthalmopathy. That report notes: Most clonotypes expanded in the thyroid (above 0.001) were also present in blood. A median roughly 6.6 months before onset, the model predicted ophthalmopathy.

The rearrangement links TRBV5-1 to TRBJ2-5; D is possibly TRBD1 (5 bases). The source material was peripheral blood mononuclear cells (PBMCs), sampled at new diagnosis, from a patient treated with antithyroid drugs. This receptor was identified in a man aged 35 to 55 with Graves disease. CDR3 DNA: TGCGCCAGCAGCTTTTCTGTGTCAGGGCAAGAGACCCAGTACTTC. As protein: CASSFSVSGQETQYF. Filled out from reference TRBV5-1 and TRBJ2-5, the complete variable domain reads KAGVTQTPRYLIKTRGQQVTLSCSPISGHRSVSWYQQTPGQGLQFLFEYFSETQRNKGNFPGRFSGRQFSNSRSEMNVSTLELGDSALYLCASSFSVSGQETQYFGPGTRLLVL.